The 19 T cell receptor beta chains presented below share a single source sample, sequenced in a study of Graves' ophthalmopathy and Graves' hyperthyroidism. From RNA, the CDR3 regions of TCR beta chains were amplified and sequenced. Scientists carried out first-round RT-PCR using HTBI primers and then a second-round multiplex PCR. TCRdb re-analysed the multiplex PCR reads in MiXCR, keeping a single row per CDR3 protein. The sample contains around 660,000 distinct CDR3 sequences, approximately 39% of which appear only once. Sequencing was done on a sample of peripheral blood. The receptors derive from an adult man with Graves' ophthalmopathy.

This sequence joins TRBV25-1 and TRBJ1-6, with unresolved D. Trimming pared 4 bases from V and 3 bases from J, leaving 10 bases between. The CDR3 extends over 15 amino acids. Germline CDR1 reads MGHDK; CDR2 reads SYGVNS. CDR3 nucleotides: TGTGCCAGCAGTGCAGAAGGGCTCTATAATTCACCCCTCCACTTT. Protein: CASSAEGLYNSPLHF.

The chain uses TRBV7-2 and TRBJ2-5; 9 nucleotides agree with TRBD1. The CDR3 covers 15 residues. Trimming at V came to 1 base and at J to 9 bases, leaving 9 bases not matched to a gene. CDR1 is SGHTA, CDR2 FQGNSA, per germline. The CDR3 DNA sequence: TGTGCCAGCAGCTTAGGACAGGGGGGTGATCAGCCCCAGTACTTC. Translated: CASSLGQGGDQPQYF.

This clonotype was observed a few times. The chain is built from TRBV4-1 and TRBJ2-7; 10 bases are a match to TRBD2. The CDR3 contains 14 residues. Trimming at V came to 4 bases and at J to 6 bases, leaving 6 bases not matched to a gene. Germline CDR1 is MGHRA and CDR2 is YSYEKL. The CDR3 reads CASSPLAGVLEQYF. CDR3 nucleotides: TGCGCCAGCAGCCCGCTAGCGGGAGTTCTCGAGCAGTACTTC.

There are many counts of this clonotype. The chain employs TRBV24-1 and TRBJ2-2; TRBD2 might be the D (6 bases). The V end was cut by 0 bases, the J end by 3 bases, with 10 bases between. The germline gives CDR1 KGHDR, CDR2 SFDVKD. The CDR3 has 16 amino acids. Here the CDR3 DNA reads TGTGCCACCAGTGATTTGTCGGGAGCTCACACCGGGGAGCTGTTTTTT. It encodes CATSDLSGAHTGELFF.

This clonotype was picked up many times. The chain joins TRBV14 to TRBJ1-1; D gene unclear. Germline V gene data show CDR1 as SGHDN and CDR2 as FVKESK. V dropped 5 bases and J dropped 1 base, with 14 bases sitting between them. CDR3 length equals 15 residues. The CDR3 bases are TGTGCCAGCAGCGACTGGCACAATAAGAACACTGAAGCTTTCTTT. Translated, it gives CASSDWHNKNTEAFF.

This clonotype was recorded many times. The chain couples TRBV15 to TRBJ2-7, with TRBD2 matching over 7 bases. The CDR3 totals 13 residues. Germline loops: CDR1 LNHNV, CDR2 YYDKDF (reference sequence). The V segment lost 6 bases and the J segment 0 bases; nucleotides outside the gene matches: 2. The CDR3 nucleotides are TGTGCCACCAGGCCGGGAGGCTCCTACGAGCAGTACTTC. Its translation is CATRPGGSYEQYF.

This clonotype was seen many times. The chain combines TRBV10-2 with TRBJ1-5, with D perhaps matching TRBD1 (6 bases). Trimming removed 5 bases from V and 7 bases from J, with 18 bases in between. Germline V gene sequence: CDR1 WSHSY, CDR2 SAAADI. The CDR3 is 15 residues long. CDR3 sequence: CASSPGGGRRQPQHF. The CDR3 bases are TGCGCCAGCAGTCCGGGAGGGGGGCGAAGACAGCCCCAGCATTTT.

V is TRBV12-3 or TRBV12-4 and J is TRBJ1-2; 8 positions agree with TRBD1. Trimming took 6 bases from V and 12 from J; bases not matched to a gene: 6. CDR3 length: 11 amino acids. The CDR3 DNA reads as TGTGCCAGCAGGGAGGGACAGGCTAACACCTTC. It specifies CASREGQANTF.

This clonotype was detected once. This chain uses TRBV15 with TRBJ2-5, with a weak D call TRBD1 (5 bases). The CDR3 loop spans 13 amino acids. V lost 3 bases, J lost 8 bases, and 13 bases lay in between. Germline V gene lookup returns CDR1 LNHNV and CDR2 YYDKDF (reference sequence). The CDR3 DNA reads TGTGCCACCAGCAGTTCTAGGGGTGAAACCCAGTACTTC. Protein: CATSSSRGETQYF.

The chain is built from TRBV7-2 and TRBJ2-7; D gene uncertain. V lost 6 bases, J lost 5 bases, and 17 bases lay in between. This CDR3 has 14 residues. Germline CDR1 SGHTA, CDR2 FQGNSA. The CDR3: CASSQVGIGDEQYF. For the CDR3, the DNA is TGTGCCAGCAGTCAGGTAGGGATCGGCGACGAGCAGTACTTC.

This clonotype appeared a few times. V usage is TRBV5-1 and J usage is TRBJ2-6, with TRBD2 matching 10 bases. The CDR3 consists of 17 residues. Germline V CDR1 and CDR2: SGHRS, YFSETQ. Losses at the gene ends were 4 bases for V and 1 base for J; bases not matched to a gene: 5. This CDR3 is CASSPSSGRSGANVLTF. CDR3 nucleotides: TGCGCCAGCAGCCCTTCTAGCGGGAGATCTGGGGCCAACGTCCTGACTTTC. The full variable domain, rest sourced from reference TRBV5-1 and TRBJ2-6, is KAGVTQTPRYLIKTRGQQVTLSCSPISGHRSVSWYQQTPGQGLQFLFEYFSETQRNKGNFPGRFSGRQFSNSRSEMNVSTLELGDSALYLCASSPSSGRSGANVLTFGAGSRLTVL.

This clonotype was found a few times. The chain uses TRBV6-6 and TRBJ1-5, with D hard to call. The CDR3 is 15 amino acids. V was shortened by 5 bases and J by 3 bases, with 14 bases between the two germline ends. The germline CDR1 and CDR2 sequences are MNHNY and SVGAGI (reference sequence). The CDR3 loop is CASSLPPGYNQPQHF. The CDR3 DNA follows: TGTGCCAGCAGTCTGCCGCCGGGGTACAATCAGCCCCAGCATTTT.

The chain's CDR3 is CASSLGRIWDRTSGRDSYEQYF. CDR3 nucleotide sequence: TGTGCCAGCAGCTTAGGGCGGATCTGGGACCGGACTAGCGGGAGGGACTCCTACGAGCAGTACTTC. V and J are TRBV7-9 and TRBJ2-7; 15 positions match TRBD2. V shed 1 base and J 0 bases; nucleotides not matched to a gene: 16. The length of the CDR3 is 22 residues. The germline gives CDR1 SEHNR, CDR2 FQNEAQ (reference sequence).

Concerning this clonotype: The conserved final phenylalanine or tryptophan is absent from the CDR3, which likely points to a read error. The V call is TRBV12-3 or TRBV12-4, the J call TRBJ2-7, with D perhaps TRBD2 (7 bases). V lost 3 bases and J lost 9, with 15 bases in between. The length of the CDR3 is 13 residues. The CDR3 sequence: CASSLGGASAQYC. The CDR3 nucleotides read TGTGCCAGCAGTTTGGGGGGGGCCTCGGCGCAGTACTGC.

This clonotype was seen at least ten times. This sequence joins TRBV5-6 and TRBJ1-6, with D perhaps matching TRBD1 (5 bases). Trimming left V 0 bases short and J 8 bases short, with 6 bases between. CDR1 SGHDT and CDR2 YYEEEE come from the germline V gene. CDR3 length equals 13 residues. CDR3 amino acids: CASSLGGYSPLHF. The CDR3 coding sequence is TGTGCCAGCAGCTTGGGGGGCTATTCACCCCTCCACTTT.

This clonotype has a count of ten or more. The genes are TRBV12-3 or TRBV12-4 and TRBJ1-2; 9 bases fit TRBD1. CDR3 length: 15 residues. Trimming removed 5 bases from V and 8 bases from J; junction bases left unmatched: 12. The CDR3 sequence: CASSITRTGAVGYTF. The CDR3 nucleotides are TGTGCCAGCAGTATCACAAGGACAGGGGCGGTGGGCTACACCTTC.

The genes are TRBV10-2 and TRBJ1-2; TRBD1 matches at 9 bases. The CDR3 has 14 residues. Per germline, CDR1 WSHSY and CDR2 SAAADI. Trimming cost V 1 base and J 8 bases; bases outside gene matches: 5. This chain's CDR3 is CASSEWGQGYGYTF. DNA for the CDR3: TGCGCCAGCAGTGAGTGGGGACAGGGTTACGGCTACACCTTC.

V is TRBV12-3 or TRBV12-4 and J is TRBJ1-5; D not resolved. The closer fit of TRBJ2-3 to the DNA end suggests the J call may be wrong. CDR3 length: 13 amino acids. The CDR3 region has the DNA TGTGCCAGCAGCCAACAGCTTGATCAGCCCCAGTATTTT. The encoded protein is CASSQQLDQPQYF.

This clonotype appeared many times. The chain recombines TRBV7-6 with TRBJ1-1; no clear D. The CDR3 is made up of 16 amino acids. V was clipped by 2 bases and J by 1 base, with 14 bases between them. CDR1 is SGHVS, CDR2 FNYEAQ, per germline. This chain's CDR3 is CASSLFRTGRNTEAFF. In DNA form, the CDR3 reads TGTGCCAGCAGCTTATTTAGGACCGGGAGGAACACTGAAGCTTTCTTT.